This entry concerns a single T cell receptor beta chain. These data belong to a study of T cell responses to AZD1222 COVID-19 vaccine. Some clones are missing from TCRdb's copy, which holds only in-frame ones; the method was immunoSEQ multiplex PCR. The sample lists about 120,000 clones; 92% were seen once. Germline CDR1 and CDR2: MGHRA and YSYEKL. The CDR3 consists of 16 residues. V dropped 1 base and J dropped 3 bases, with 15 bases sitting between them. The material was peripheral blood, obtained 28 days after the second AZD1222 dose. The chain combines TRBV4-1 with TRBJ1-1; D is perhaps TRBD1 (5 bases). This clonotype was sampled from an adult who received the AZD1222 COVID-19 vaccine. The CDR3: CASSQVGGGRYTEAFF. CDR3 coding DNA: TGCGCCAGCAGCCAAGTTGGGGGGGGAAGGTACACTGAAGCTTTCTTT.